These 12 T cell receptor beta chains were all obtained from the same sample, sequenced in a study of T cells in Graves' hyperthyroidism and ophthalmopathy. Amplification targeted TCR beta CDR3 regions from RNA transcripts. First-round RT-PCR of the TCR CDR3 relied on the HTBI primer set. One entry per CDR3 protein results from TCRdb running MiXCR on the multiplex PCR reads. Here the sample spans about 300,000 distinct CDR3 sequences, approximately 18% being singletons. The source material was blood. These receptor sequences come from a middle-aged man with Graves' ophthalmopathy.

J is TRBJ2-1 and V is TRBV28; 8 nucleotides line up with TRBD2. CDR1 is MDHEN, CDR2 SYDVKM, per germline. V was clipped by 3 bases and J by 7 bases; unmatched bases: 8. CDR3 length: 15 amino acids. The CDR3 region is CASSFISGSKNEQFF. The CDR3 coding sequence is TGTGCCAGCAGTTTTATAAGCGGGAGTAAGAATGAGCAGTTCTTC.

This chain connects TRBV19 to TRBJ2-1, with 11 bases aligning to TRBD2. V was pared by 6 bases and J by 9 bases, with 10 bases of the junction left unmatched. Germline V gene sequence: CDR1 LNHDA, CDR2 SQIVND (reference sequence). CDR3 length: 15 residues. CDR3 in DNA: TGTGCCAGTAGGATGCGACTAGCGGGAAACAGTGAGCAGTTCTTC. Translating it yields CASRMRLAGNSEQFF.

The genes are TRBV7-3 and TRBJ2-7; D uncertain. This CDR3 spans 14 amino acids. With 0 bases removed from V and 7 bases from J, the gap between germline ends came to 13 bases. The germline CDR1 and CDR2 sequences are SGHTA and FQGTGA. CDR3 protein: CASSLTGSSREQYF. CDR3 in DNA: TGTGCCAGCAGCTTAACGGGATCTTCGAGAGAGCAGTACTTC.

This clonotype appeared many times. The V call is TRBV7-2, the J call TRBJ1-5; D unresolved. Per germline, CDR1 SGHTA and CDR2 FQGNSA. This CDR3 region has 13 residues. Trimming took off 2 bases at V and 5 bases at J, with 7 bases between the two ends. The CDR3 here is CASSLTSDQPQHF. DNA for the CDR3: TGTGCCAGCAGCTTAACGTCCGATCAGCCCCAGCATTTT.

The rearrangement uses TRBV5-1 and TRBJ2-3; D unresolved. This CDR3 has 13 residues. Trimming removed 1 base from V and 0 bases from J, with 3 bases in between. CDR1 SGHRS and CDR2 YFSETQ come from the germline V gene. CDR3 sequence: CASSLFSTDTQYF. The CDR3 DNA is TGCGCCAGCAGCTTGTTTAGCACAGATACGCAGTATTTT.

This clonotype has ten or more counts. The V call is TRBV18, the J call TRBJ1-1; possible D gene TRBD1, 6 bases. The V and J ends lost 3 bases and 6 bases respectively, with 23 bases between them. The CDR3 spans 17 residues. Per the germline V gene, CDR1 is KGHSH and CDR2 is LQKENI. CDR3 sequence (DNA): TGTGCCAGCTCACCTTCGGGGGCGCCCACGAAAGGGGCTGAAGCTTTCTTT. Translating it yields CASSPSGAPTKGAEAFF.

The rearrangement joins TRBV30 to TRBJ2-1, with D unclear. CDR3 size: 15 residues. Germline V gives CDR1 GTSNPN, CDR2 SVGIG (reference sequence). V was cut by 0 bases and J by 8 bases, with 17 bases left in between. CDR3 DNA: TGTGCCTGGAGTGTACTTGCGGTAGTGAGTGATGAGCAGTTCTTC. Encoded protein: CAWSVLAVVSDEQFF. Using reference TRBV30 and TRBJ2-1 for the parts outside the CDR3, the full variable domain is SQTIHQWPATLVQPVGSPLSLECTVEGTSNPNLYWYRQAAGRGLQLLFYSVGIGQISSEVPQNLSASRPQDRQFILSSKKLLLSDSGFYLCAWSVLAVVSDEQFFGPGTRLTVL.

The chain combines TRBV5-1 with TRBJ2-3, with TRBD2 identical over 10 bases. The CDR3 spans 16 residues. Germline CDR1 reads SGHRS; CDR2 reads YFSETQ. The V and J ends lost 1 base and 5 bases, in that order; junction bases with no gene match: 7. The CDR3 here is CASSLPAGGPRDTQYF. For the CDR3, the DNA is TGCGCCAGCAGCTTGCCAGCGGGAGGGCCTAGAGATACGCAGTATTTT.

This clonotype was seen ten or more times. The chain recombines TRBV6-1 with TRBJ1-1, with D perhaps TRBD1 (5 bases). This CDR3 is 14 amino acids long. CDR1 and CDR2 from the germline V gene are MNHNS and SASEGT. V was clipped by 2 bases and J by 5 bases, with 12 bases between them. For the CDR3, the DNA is TGTGCCAGCAGTGAAAATAGGGGCCAGACTGAAGCTTTCTTT. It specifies CASSENRGQTEAFF.

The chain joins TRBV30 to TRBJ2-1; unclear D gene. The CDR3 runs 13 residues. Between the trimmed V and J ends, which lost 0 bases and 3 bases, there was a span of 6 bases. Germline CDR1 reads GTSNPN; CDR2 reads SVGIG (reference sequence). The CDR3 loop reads CAWSVWGYNEQFF. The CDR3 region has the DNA TGTGCCTGGAGTGTATGGGGCTACAATGAGCAGTTCTTC.

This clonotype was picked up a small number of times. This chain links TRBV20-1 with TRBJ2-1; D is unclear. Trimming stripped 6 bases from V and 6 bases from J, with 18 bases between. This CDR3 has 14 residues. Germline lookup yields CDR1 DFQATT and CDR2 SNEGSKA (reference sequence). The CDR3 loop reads CSALQDSRGNEQFF. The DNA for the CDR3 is TGCAGTGCCCTTCAGGATAGCAGAGGCAATGAGCAGTTCTTC.

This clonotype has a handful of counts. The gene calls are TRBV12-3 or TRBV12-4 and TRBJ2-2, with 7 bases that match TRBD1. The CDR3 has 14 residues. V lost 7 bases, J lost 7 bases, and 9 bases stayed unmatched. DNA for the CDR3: TGTGCCAGCATCTTAGGGGGCGCGGGCGGGGAGCTGTTTTTT. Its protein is CASILGGAGGELFF.